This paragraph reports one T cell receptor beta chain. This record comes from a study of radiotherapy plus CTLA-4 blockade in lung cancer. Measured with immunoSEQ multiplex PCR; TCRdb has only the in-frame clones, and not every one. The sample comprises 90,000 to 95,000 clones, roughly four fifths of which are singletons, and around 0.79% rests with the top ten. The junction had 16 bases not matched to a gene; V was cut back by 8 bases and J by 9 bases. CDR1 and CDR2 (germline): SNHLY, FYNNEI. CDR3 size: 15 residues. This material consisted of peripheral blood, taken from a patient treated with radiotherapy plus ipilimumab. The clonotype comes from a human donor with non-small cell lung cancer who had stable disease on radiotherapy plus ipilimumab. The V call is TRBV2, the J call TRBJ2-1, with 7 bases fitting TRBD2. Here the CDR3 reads CASPSGEITLGEQFF. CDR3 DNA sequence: TGTGCCAGCCCAAGCGGGGAGATAACCCTTGGTGAGCAGTTCTTC.